This T cell receptor beta chain is from a study of T cells in Graves' hyperthyroidism and ophthalmopathy. CDR3 length: 15 residues. V gave up 2 bases and J gave up 0 bases, with 13 bases separating them. Germline CDR1 DFQATT, CDR2 SNEGSKA (reference sequence). This clonotype was recorded many times. The investigators amplified TCR beta CDR3 regions from RNA transcripts. The HTBI set primed first-round TCR CDR3 RT-PCR. TCRdb re-derived calls from the multiplex PCR reads in MiXCR, one entry per CDR3 protein. The data show some 440,000 distinct CDR3 sequences, with approximately 14% seen just once and around 14% held by the top ten.

The chain couples TRBV20-1 to TRBJ1-2; D call uncertain. Sequencing input: blood. The clonotype was recovered from a woman aged 18 to 35 with Graves' hyperthyroidism. The CDR3 reads CSARLPTVANYGYTF. CDR3 nucleotides: TGCAGTGCTAGATTGCCGACTGTAGCTAACTATGGCTACACCTTC.